The 14 T cell receptor beta chains presented below share a single source sample, sequenced in a study of graft-versus-host responses after intestinal transplantation. Antigens for these TCRs are unknown. Assay used: immunoSEQ multiplex PCR; TCRdb lists only in-frame clones, some missing. This sample has tens of thousands of clones; roughly 89% occur once, and the top ten carry about 0.29%. Sequences were derived from unstimulated CD4+ T cells sorted from spleen or lymph node cells, sampled before intestinal transplant. These receptors were obtained from a human donor who received an intestinal transplant.

The CDR3 DNA reads as TGTGCCAGCTCATCCAGGGGGAGAACAGATACGCAGTATTTT. Residues: CASSSRGRTDTQYF. This chain uses TRBV18 with TRBJ2-3, with TRBD1 matching 7 bases. CDR1 KGHSH and CDR2 LQKENI come from the germline V gene. The trim removed 5 bases at V and 3 bases at J, leaving 5 bases unmatched. The CDR3 has 14 residues.

The rearrangement joins TRBV7-9 to TRBJ1-2; D perhaps matches TRBD1 (6 bases). In germline, CDR1 is SEHNR, CDR2 FQNEAQ (reference sequence). CDR3 size: 15 residues. Trimming left V 6 bases short and J 8 bases short, with 22 bases between. Written as DNA, the CDR3 is TGTGCCAGCAGGGCCACTAGAGGACAGCCAACCGGCTACACCTTC. Residues: CASRATRGQPTGYTF.

The chain employs TRBV7-9 and TRBJ2-1; 7 bases are a match to TRBD2. Germline V lookup: CDR1 SEHNR, CDR2 FQNEAQ (reference sequence). This CDR3 comprises 17 residues. The V segment lost 1 base and the J segment 6 bases; nucleotides outside the gene matches: 12. Here the CDR3 DNA reads TGTGCCAGCAGCTTAGTTTTCAGGACTAGGTCCGCCAATGAGCAGTTCTTC. Protein sequence: CASSLVFRTRSANEQFF.

J is TRBJ1-2 and V is TRBV19; D unclear. The CDR3 runs 17 residues. Germline loops: CDR1 LNHDA, CDR2 SQIVND (reference sequence). V dropped 3 bases and J dropped 3 bases, with 20 bases sitting between them. The CDR3 spells CASSIPTPTTSHYGYTF. The CDR3 DNA follows: TGTGCCAGTAGTATCCCCACCCCGACTACTTCCCACTATGGCTACACCTTC.

This clone was recorded once. Additional DNA sequences in this sample encode the identical CDR3. The chain combines TRBV30 with TRBJ2-7; D is ambiguous. CDR1 and CDR2 (germline): GTSNPN, SVGIG (reference sequence). The ends were cut back, 0 bases at V and 2 bases at J, with 2 bases in the middle. The CDR3 loop spans 11 amino acids. The CDR3 reads CAWSVPYEQYF. Here the CDR3 DNA reads TGTGCCTGGAGTGTCCCCTACGAGCAGTACTTC.

This chain joins TRBV18 and TRBJ1-1; tentative D call: TRBD1 (6 bases). CDR3 length: 14 residues. V was trimmed by 5 bases and J by 1 base, leaving 11 bases between them. Germline V CDR1 and CDR2: KGHSH, LQKENI. CDR3 region: CASSIAGENTEAFF. The CDR3 DNA reads TGTGCCAGCTCAATCGCAGGGGAGAACACTGAAGCTTTCTTT.

The J gene is TRBJ2-1, the V gene TRBV11-2; perhaps TRBD1 as D (5 bases). Germline lookup yields CDR1 SGHAT and CDR2 FQNNGV. This CDR3 is built from 13 residues. V gave up 2 bases and J gave up 4 bases, with 6 bases separating them. CDR3 sequence reads: CASSLTGYNEQFF. In DNA form, the CDR3 reads TGTGCCAGCAGCTTAACAGGTTACAATGAGCAGTTCTTC.

The V and J genes are TRBV6-5 and TRBJ2-7, with D perhaps TRBD1 or TRBD2 (6 bases each). This CDR3 contains 14 residues. Trimming removed 6 bases at V and 4 bases at J, with 16 bases between. Looked up from germline, CDR1 is MNHEY and CDR2 is SVGAGI. In nucleotides, the CDR3 is TGTGCCAGCAGCGTGACAGGACTATCTTACGAGCAGTACTTC. It encodes CASSVTGLSYEQYF.

The chain has TRBV5-1 and TRBJ1-4; tentatively, D is TRBD1 (5 bases). V shed 0 bases and J shed 5 bases, with 11 bases lying between them. CDR3 length: 15 amino acids. Germline V gene data show CDR1 as SGHRS and CDR2 as YFSETQ. CDR3 sequence: CASSLAGTENEKLFF. DNA of the CDR3: TGCGCCAGCAGCTTGGCCGGGACGGAGAATGAAAAACTGTTTTTT. Full variable domain (rest looked up from reference TRBV5-1 and TRBJ1-4): KAGVTQTPRYLIKTRGQQVTLSCSPISGHRSVSWYQQTPGQGLQFLFEYFSETQRNKGNFPGRFSGRQFSNSRSEMNVSTLELGDSALYLCASSLAGTENEKLFFGSGTQLSVL.

The genes are TRBV2 and TRBJ2-4, with D unclear. Germline V lookup: CDR1 SNHLY, CDR2 FYNNEI. The V gene lost 2 bases and the J gene lost 0 bases, with 8 bases spanning the gap. The CDR3 is made up of 15 amino acids. CDR3 protein: CASSERVLAKNIQYF. CDR3 sequence (DNA): TGTGCCAGCAGTGAAAGGGTGTTAGCCAAAAACATTCAGTACTTC.

The chain has TRBV6-6 and TRBJ2-1; D call uncertain. Germline-derived CDR1 and CDR2 are MNHNY and SVGAGI (reference sequence). The V gene lost 3 bases and the J gene lost 6 bases, with 9 bases spanning the gap. CDR3 length: 13 amino acids. The CDR3 DNA reads as TGTGCCAGCAGTTATAGCCAGCGCAATGAGCAGTTCTTC. Encoded protein: CASSYSQRNEQFF.

The CDR3 spells CSVHRAGDEQFF. CDR3 in DNA: TGCAGCGTTCACAGGGCTGGGGATGAGCAGTTCTTC. The chain carries TRBV29-1 and TRBJ2-1, with a possible D match to TRBD1 (6 bases). CDR3 size: 12 residues. CDR1 is SQVTM and CDR2 is ANQGSEA in the germline V gene. The V end was cut by 5 bases, the J end by 8 bases, with 13 bases between.

J is TRBJ2-3 and V is TRBV11-2, with 7 bases fitting TRBD2. V was pared by 3 bases and J by 0 bases, with 6 bases of the junction left unmatched. This CDR3 has 16 residues. Looked up from germline, CDR1 is SGHAT and CDR2 is FQNNGV. Written as DNA, the CDR3 is TGTGCCAGCAGCTTTAGCAGCGGGACTAGCACAGATACGCAGTATTTT. As protein: CASSFSSGTSTDTQYF.

CDR3 nucleotides: TGTGCCAGCACCCCGCTGCAGTTGAACACTGAAGCTTTCTTT. Protein sequence: CASTPLQLNTEAFF. The V gene is TRBV2, the J gene TRBJ1-1; no clear D. Germline V gives CDR1 SNHLY, CDR2 FYNNEI. Trimming shortened V by 7 bases and J by 0 bases, and 12 bases separated the two germline ends. The length of the CDR3 is 14 residues. The whole variable domain, remainder taken from reference TRBV2 and TRBJ1-1, is EPEVTQTPSHQVTQMGQEVILRCVPISNHLYFYWYRQILGQKVEFLVSFYNNEISEKSEIFDDQFSVERPDGSNFTLKIRSTKLEDSAMYFCASTPLQLNTEAFFGQGTRLTVV.